This is a list of T cell receptor beta chains from one sample in a study of a mutant IDH1 vaccine in newly diagnosed glioma. The antigens of these receptors remain unknown. TCRdb's table, derived via immunoSEQ multiplex PCR, lists solely in-frame clones and lacks some. The repertoire holds 50,000 to 75,000 clones, roughly 74% seen once, with roughly 5% in the top ten. This material consisted of PBMCs, taken from a glioma patient whose treatment included an IDH1 peptide vaccine. The receptors stem from a man aged 50-59 years with glioma. Both conserved end residues are part of each CDR3. The D gene is left open where the match is weak. Where a row states a size, it is once, few, many or the class of an expanded clone; other rows omit it.

D: -; V: TRBV7-2; size: once; J: TRBJ1-5; CDR3: CASSLAGFNQPQHF; DNA: TGTGCCAGCAGCTTAGCAGGTTTCAATCAGCCCCAGCATTTT
D: TRBD1; V: TRBV6-4; size: -; J: TRBJ2-3; CDR3: CASSGTGGTDTQYF; DNA: TGTGCCAGCAGTGGGACAGGGGGCACAGATACGCAGTATTTT
D: TRBD1; V: TRBV6-5; size: -; J: TRBJ2-7; CDR3: CASKTPGRDRDEQYF; DNA: TGTGCCAGCAAAACCCCAGGACGGGACAGGGACGAGCAGTACTTC
D: -; V: TRBV4-3; size: -; J: TRBJ1-3; CDR3: CASSQVQGNGNTIYF; DNA: TGCGCCAGCAGCCAAGTTCAGGGGAACGGAAACACCATATATTTT
D: TRBD1; V: TRBV14; size: -; J: TRBJ2-1; CDR3: CASSQGPGGYNEQFF; DNA: TGTGCCAGCAGCCAAGGGCCAGGGGGCTATAATGAGCAGTTCTTC
D: -; V: TRBV7-9; size: once; J: TRBJ1-4; CDR3: CASSHFPKQGNILFF; DNA: TGTGCCAGCAGCCATTTTCCCAAGCAGGGGAACATACTGTTTTTT
D: -; V: TRBV27; size: once; J: TRBJ2-1; CDR3: CASSSYGGVYNEQFF; DNA: TGTGCCAGCAGTTCCTACGGGGGTGTCTACAATGAGCAGTTCTTC
D: -; V: TRBV6-1; size: -; J: TRBJ1-1; CDR3: CASRGSGGPTREAFF; DNA: TGTGCCAGCAGGGGGTCGGGGGGCCCCACTCGTGAAGCTTTCTTT
D: -; V: TRBV7-2; size: -; J: TRBJ2-1; CDR3: CASSSELSYNEQFF; DNA: TGTGCCAGCAGCTCAGAACTCTCCTACAATGAGCAGTTCTTC
D: TRBD1; V: TRBV5-1; size: -; J: TRBJ1-2; CDR3: CASSLEGTGGRGYTF; DNA: TGCGCCAGCAGCTTGGAGGGGACAGGGGGTCGAGGCTACACCTTC
D: TRBD2; V: TRBV2; size: -; J: TRBJ2-4; CDR3: CASSESIAGRDKNIQYF; DNA: TGTGCCAGCAGTGAATCTATAGCGGGACGGGACAAAAACATTCAGTACTTC
D: -; V: TRBV4-3; size: -; J: TRBJ2-4; CDR3: CASSQVGPQIVLAKNIQYF; DNA: TGCGCCAGCAGCCAAGTTGGCCCGCAGATAGTTCTAGCCAAAAACATTCAGTACTTC
D: -; V: TRBV30; size: -; J: TRBJ1-5; CDR3: CAWSTQGGNQPQHF; DNA: TGTGCCTGGAGTACACAGGGTGGCAATCAGCCCCAGCATTTT
D: TRBD1; V: TRBV6-4; size: -; J: TRBJ1-2; CDR3: CASGTGTYGYTF; DNA: TGTGCCAGCGGGACAGGGACCTATGGCTACACCTTC
D: -; V: TRBV30; size: -; J: TRBJ1-2; CDR3: CAWSARESFYGYTF; DNA: TGTGCCTGGAGCGCAAGAGAATCATTCTATGGCTACACCTTC
D: -; V: TRBV30; size: -; J: TRBJ1-4; CDR3: CAWSTGSGGNEKLFF; DNA: TGTGCCTGGAGTACCGGAAGCGGAGGAAATGAAAAACTGTTTTTT
D: -; V: TRBV6-5; size: -; J: TRBJ1-1; CDR3: CASSLDSYTEAFF; DNA: TGTGCCAGCAGTTTGGACTCATACACTGAAGCTTTCTTT
D: -; V: TRBV5-4; size: -; J: TRBJ1-1; CDR3: CASSPGGARDTEAFF; DNA: TGTGCCAGCAGCCCGGGGGGGGCGCGGGACACTGAAGCTTTCTTT
D: -; V: TRBV27; size: -; J: TRBJ2-2; CDR3: CASFGRTNTGELFF; DNA: TGTGCCAGCTTCGGGCGGACGAACACCGGGGAGCTGTTTTTT
D: -; V: TRBV5-4; size: -; J: TRBJ2-5; CDR3: CASSSQETQYF; DNA: TGTGCCAGCAGCTCGCAAGAGACCCAGTACTTC
D: -; V: TRBV4-1; size: once; J: TRBJ2-3; CDR3: CASSPTDGTGTDTQYF; DNA: TGCGCCAGCTCCCCTACAGATGGAACGGGCACAGATACGCAGTATTTT
D: -; V: TRBV30; size: -; J: TRBJ2-3; CDR3: CAWRLLASTDTQYF; DNA: TGTGCCTGGAGGCTTCTAGCTAGCACAGATACGCAGTATTTT
D: TRBD1; V: TRBV6-5; size: once; J: TRBJ1-3; CDR3: CASSYSRTGSGNTIYF; DNA: TGTGCCAGCAGTTACTCTAGGACAGGGTCTGGAAACACCATATATTTT
D: -; V: TRBV28; size: -; J: TRBJ1-2; CDR3: CASSLQGPYGYTF; DNA: TGTGCCAGCAGCTTACAGGGACCCTATGGCTACACCTTC
D: TRBD2; V: TRBV13; size: -; J: TRBJ2-5; CDR3: CASSVQIAGGAETQYF; DNA: TGTGCCAGCAGCGTACAAATAGCGGGGGGGGCGGAGACCCAGTACTTC
D: -; V: TRBV27; size: -; J: TRBJ1-4; CDR3: CASSFSGTNEKLFF; DNA: TGTGCCAGCAGTTTCTCCGGGACTAATGAAAAACTGTTTTTT
D: -; V: TRBV7-9; size: -; J: TRBJ1-6; CDR3: CASSLAISDSPLHF; DNA: TGTGCCAGCAGCTTAGCTATTTCGGATTCACCCCTCCACTTT
D: -; V: TRBV7-9; size: -; J: TRBJ1-2; CDR3: CASSLSRDYTF; DNA: TGTGCCAGCAGCTTATCGAGGGACTACACCTTC
D: -; V: TRBV7-2; size: -; J: TRBJ1-5; CDR3: CASSPANIRQPQHF; DNA: TGTGCCAGCAGCCCGGCTAATATCAGACAGCCCCAGCATTTT
D: TRBD1; V: TRBV6-5; size: once; J: TRBJ2-7; CDR3: CASSYGTGTYEQYF; DNA: TGTGCCAGCAGTTACGGGACAGGTACCTACGAGCAGTACTTC
D: -; V: TRBV4-2; size: -; J: TRBJ1-1; CDR3: CASSRQSHEAFF; DNA: TGTGCCAGCAGCCGACAGAGCCATGAAGCTTTCTTT
D: -; V: TRBV13; size: few; J: TRBJ1-1; CDR3: CASSLVDEYWAFF; DNA: TGTGCCAGCAGCTTAGTGGACGAGTACTGGGCTTTCTTT
D: -; V: TRBV6-6; size: -; J: TRBJ1-2; CDR3: CASSYSSSTDGGYTF; DNA: TGTGCCAGCAGTTACTCGAGTAGCACAGATGGTGGCTACACCTTC
D: TRBD1; V: TRBV6-6; size: -; J: TRBJ1-4; CDR3: CASSYPDRGNEKLFF; DNA: TGTGCCAGCAGTTACCCGGACAGGGGTAATGAAAAACTGTTTTTT
D: -; V: TRBV4-3; size: -; J: TRBJ1-4; CDR3: CASSQDPGATNEKLFF; DNA: TGCGCCAGCAGCCAAGATCCGGGGGCGACTAATGAAAAACTGTTTTTT
D: TRBD1; V: TRBV28; size: -; J: TRBJ1-1; CDR3: CGTGRGEAFF; DNA: TGTGGGACAGGGAGGGGTGAAGCTTTCTTT
D: TRBD1; V: TRBV30; size: -; J: TRBJ1-2; CDR3: CAWSSGQGTDTGYTF; DNA: TGTGCCTGGAGCTCGGGACAGGGAACAGATACTGGCTACACCTTC
D: -; V: TRBV5-6; size: -; J: TRBJ2-2; CDR3: CASRIRDTGELFF; DNA: TGTGCCAGCAGAATCCGGGACACCGGGGAGCTGTTTTTT
D: -; V: TRBV6-5; size: -; J: TRBJ2-1; CDR3: CASSLNRVAYNEQFF; DNA: TGTGCCAGCAGTTTAAACAGGGTCGCCTACAATGAGCAGTTCTTC
D: -; V: TRBV29-1; size: -; J: TRBJ2-7; CDR3: CSALGSYEQYF; DNA: TGCAGCGCCCTCGGGTCCTACGAGCAGTACTTC
D: -; V: TRBV2; size: many; J: TRBJ1-5; CDR3: CASRDRGNQPQHF; DNA: TGTGCCAGCAGAGACAGAGGGAATCAGCCCCAGCATTTT
D: -; V: TRBV4-1; size: -; J: TRBJ2-5; CDR3: CASSQGQEETQYF; DNA: TGCGCCAGCAGCCAAGGTCAGGAAGAGACCCAGTACTTC
D: -; V: TRBV7-2; size: few; J: TRBJ1-2; CDR3: CASSLAGDGYTF; DNA: TGTGCCAGCAGCTTAGCGGGGGACGGCTACACCTTC
D: -; V: TRBV6-4; size: medium-sized; J: TRBJ2-2; CDR3: CASSDSGESGELFF; DNA: TGTGCCAGCAGTGACTCTGGGGAGTCCGGGGAGCTGTTTTTT
D: -; V: TRBV6-1; size: -; J: TRBJ2-4; CDR3: CASSSPGDKNIQYF; DNA: TGTGCCAGCAGTTCTCCAGGGGATAAAAACATTCAGTACTTC
D: -; V: TRBV5-4; size: -; J: TRBJ2-3; CDR3: CASSFGETDTQYF; DNA: TGTGCCAGCAGCTTTGGAGAGACAGATACGCAGTATTTT